The rows below give T cell receptor beta chains drawn from one sample of a study of T cell responses to AZD1222 COVID-19 vaccine. The method was immunoSEQ multiplex PCR; TCRdb's version includes in-frame clones alone and lacks a portion of them. The sample contains 150,000 to 180,000 clones, less than 90% of which appear only once. Material: peripheral blood, obtained on day 0 of AZD1222 vaccination. The receptors shown here come from an adult in good health. Both conserved end residues are part of each CDR3. A D gene is named only where the DNA matches it firmly. The size field is filled for only some rows; it gives once, few, many or a size class.

D gene,clone size,J gene,CDR3 length,V gene,CDR3 DNA,CDR3 protein
.,.,TRBJ2-3,13,TRBV19,TGTGCCAGTAGTAGCCCGGTCGCAGATACGCAGTATTTT,CASSSPVADTQYF
TRBD1,.,TRBJ1-5,16,TRBV6-6,TGTGCCAGCAGTTACTTGGGACAGGATAGCAATCAGCCCCAGCATTTT,CASSYLGQDSNQPQHF
TRBD1,.,TRBJ2-7,14,TRBV6-6,TGTGCCAGCAGTACCCGGACAGGGACGCGCGAGCAGTACTTC,CASSTRTGTREQYF
TRBD1,.,TRBJ2-4,15,TRBV18,TGTGCCAGCTCACGTCCGGGACAGGGGGAAAACATTCAGTACTTC,CASSRPGQGENIQYF
.,.,TRBJ1-3,14,TRBV5-6,TGTGCCAGCAGGGATAGGGGACCTGGAAACACCATATATTTT,CASRDRGPGNTIYF
TRBD2,.,TRBJ2-7,14,TRBV20-1,TGCAGTGCTAGTGATGCGGGGGGGCTTCACGAGCAGTACTTC,CSASDAGGLHEQYF
TRBD1,few,TRBJ2-2,15,TRBV5-1,TGCGCCAGCGGAGGGGACAGGGCGGGCACCGGGGAGCTGTTTTTT,CASGGDRAGTGELFF
.,few,TRBJ1-3,15,TRBV3-1/TRBV3-2,TGTGCCAGCAGCGTGGACGTCAGCTCTGGAAACACCATATATTTT,CASSVDVSSGNTIYF
.,.,TRBJ2-7,13,TRBV2,TGTGCCAGCAGTGGGGCAGGGGCCCACGAGCAGTACTTC,CASSGAGAHEQYF
.,.,TRBJ1-4,14,TRBV2,TGTGCCAGCAGGGGGGCGCTTACTAATGAAAAACTGTTTTTT,CASRGALTNEKLFF
TRBD2,.,TRBJ2-3,14,TRBV25-1,TGTGCCAGCGGAGAGACTAGCGGCACAGATACGCAGTATTTT,CASGETSGTDTQYF
.,.,TRBJ1-3,13,TRBV10-1,TGCGCCAGCAGGAAGGACCCGGGGAACACCATATATTTT,CASRKDPGNTIYF
.,.,TRBJ1-5,12,TRBV6-5,TGTGCCAGCAGAGGAAGCAATCAGCCCCAGCATTTT,CASRGSNQPQHF
.,.,TRBJ1-4,13,TRBV12-3/TRBV12-4,TGTGCCAGCAGTGCGGGTCCCAATGAAAAACTGTTTTTT,CASSAGPNEKLFF
TRBD1,.,TRBJ2-3,13,TRBV6-5,TGTGCCAGCAGTAGAGACAGGGCAGATACGCAGTATTTT,CASSRDRADTQYF
.,.,TRBJ2-7,11,TRBV6-5,TGTGCCAGCAGCGGCGGCTACGAGCAGTACTTC,CASSGGYEQYF
TRBD2,once,TRBJ2-3,17,TRBV2,TGTGCCAGCAGTGAACGTCTAGCGGGCCCCAGCACAGATACGCAGTATTTT,CASSERLAGPSTDTQYF
.,.,TRBJ1-5,11,TRBV6-5,TGTGCCAGCTCTGAGACATCGCCCCAGCATTTT,CASSETSPQHF
.,once,TRBJ1-2,13,TRBV5-1,TGCGCCAGCCGCGGGGTCACTAACTATGGCTACACCTTC,CASRGVTNYGYTF
TRBD1,.,TRBJ1-1,15,TRBV2,TGTGCCAGCCGGGTATCGGACAGGGGGAACACTGAAGCTTTCTTT,CASRVSDRGNTEAFF
TRBD1,.,TRBJ1-2,14,TRBV4-1,TGCGCCAGCAGCAACCCATCAGGGGGCCTTGGCTACACCTTC,CASSNPSGGLGYTF
TRBD1,once,TRBJ2-1,13,TRBV6-5,TGTGCCAGCAGTTTATTCGGGACAGGGGAGCAGTTCTTC,CASSLFGTGEQFF
.,.,TRBJ1-1,13,TRBV12-3/TRBV12-4,TGTGCCAGCATCCCCAGCGTCATTAGCGAAGCTTTCTTT,CASIPSVISEAFF
TRBD1,.,TRBJ1-1,13,TRBV19,TGTGCCAGTAGCCGGACAGGGGGCACTGAAGCTTTCTTT,CASSRTGGTEAFF
.,.,TRBJ1-1,13,TRBV11-1,TGTGCCAGCAGCTTATGGGAGTCGGATGAAGCTTTCTTT,CASSLWESDEAFF
.,.,TRBJ1-1,14,TRBV2,TGTGCCAGCAGCGGTACTCGAATGAACACTGAAGCTTTCTTT,CASSGTRMNTEAFF
TRBD1,few,TRBJ2-7,13,TRBV28,TGTGCCAGCAGCCGGGACAGCTCCTACGAGCAGTACTTC,CASSRDSSYEQYF